This T cell receptor beta chain came from a study of Ad26.COV2.S vaccination and SARS-CoV-2 variants. Study-wide results and caveats: Recipients of either vaccine or placebo displayed similar breadth of non-spike TCRs. Spike-specific TCR breadth ran higher among vaccine recipients than placebo recipients.

Points on this clone: Its target is not known.

Treatment meaning: roughly 20 received Ad26.COV2.S at low or high dose, single or two shots; 5 received placebo; per-sample allocation not given. Samples analyzed were those drawn on day 63 after the first vaccine or placebo injection. V was trimmed by 5 bases and J by 1 base, leaving 15 bases between them. CDR3 size: 16 residues. Germline loops: CDR1 SGHVS, CDR2 FQNEAQ. Profiled with immunoSEQ multiplex PCR; TCRdb holds only in-frame clones, not every one. In the table there are some 320,000 clones, 85% of which are singletons. The source material was peripheral blood, sampled in a trial of Ad26.COV2.S vaccine versus placebo. V is TRBV7-8 and J is TRBJ2-1; no reliable D call. The sequence was collected from a person between 18 and 65 years old who received the Ad26.COV2.S COVID-19 vaccine or a placebo. The CDR3 here is CASSPERFRSYNEQFF. DNA of the CDR3: TGTGCCAGCAGCCCTGAACGGTTTCGGTCCTACAATGAGCAGTTCTTC.